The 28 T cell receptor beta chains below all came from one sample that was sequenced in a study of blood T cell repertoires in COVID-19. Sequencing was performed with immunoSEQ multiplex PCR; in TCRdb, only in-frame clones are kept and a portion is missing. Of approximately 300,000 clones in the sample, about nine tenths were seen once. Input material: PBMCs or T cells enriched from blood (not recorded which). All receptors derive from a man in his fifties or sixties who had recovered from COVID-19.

This chain's CDR3 is CASSFWTTYEQYF. The DNA of the CDR3 is TGTGCCAGCAGCTTCTGGACTACCTACGAGCAGTACTTC. The rearrangement uses TRBV3-1 (or the pseudogene TRBV3-2) and TRBJ2-7; D may be TRBD2 (6 bases). The CDR3 runs to 13 residues. The germline V gene encodes CDR1 LGHDT and CDR2 YNNKEL (reference sequence). Between the trimmed V and J ends, which lost 5 bases and 2 bases, there was a span of 10 bases.

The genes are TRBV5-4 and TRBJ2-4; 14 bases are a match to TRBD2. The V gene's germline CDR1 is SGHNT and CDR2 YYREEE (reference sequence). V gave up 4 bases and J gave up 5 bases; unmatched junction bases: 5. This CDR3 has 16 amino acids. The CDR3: CASSEGLAGGQNIQYF. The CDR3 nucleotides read TGTGCCAGCAGCGAAGGACTAGCGGGAGGCCAAAACATTCAGTACTTC.

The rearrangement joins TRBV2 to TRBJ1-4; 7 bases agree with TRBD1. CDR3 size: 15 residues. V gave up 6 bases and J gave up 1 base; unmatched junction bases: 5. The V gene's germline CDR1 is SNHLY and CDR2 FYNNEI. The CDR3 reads CASSRTGLTNEKLFF. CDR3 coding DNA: TGTGCCAGCAGCCGGACAGGCCTAACTAATGAAAAACTGTTTTTT.

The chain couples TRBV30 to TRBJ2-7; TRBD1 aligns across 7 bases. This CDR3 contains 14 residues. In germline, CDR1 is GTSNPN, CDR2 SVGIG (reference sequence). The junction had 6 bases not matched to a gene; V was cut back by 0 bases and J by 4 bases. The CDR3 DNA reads TGTGCCTGGAGTGTTTGGCAGGGGGTTTACGAGCAGTACTTC. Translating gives CAWSVWQGVYEQYF.

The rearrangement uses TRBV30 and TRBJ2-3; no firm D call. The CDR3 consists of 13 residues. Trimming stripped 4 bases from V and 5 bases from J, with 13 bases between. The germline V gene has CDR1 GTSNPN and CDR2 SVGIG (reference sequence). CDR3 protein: CAWTSQTGDTQYF. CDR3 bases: TGTGCCTGGACCTCACAGACCGGAGATACGCAGTATTTT.

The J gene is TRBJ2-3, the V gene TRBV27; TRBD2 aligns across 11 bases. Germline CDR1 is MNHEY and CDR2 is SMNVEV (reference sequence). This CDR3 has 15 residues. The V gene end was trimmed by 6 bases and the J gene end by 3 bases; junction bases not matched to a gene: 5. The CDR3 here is CASRRGLAATDTQYF. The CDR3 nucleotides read TGTGCCAGCAGGCGGGGACTAGCGGCGACAGATACGCAGTATTTT.

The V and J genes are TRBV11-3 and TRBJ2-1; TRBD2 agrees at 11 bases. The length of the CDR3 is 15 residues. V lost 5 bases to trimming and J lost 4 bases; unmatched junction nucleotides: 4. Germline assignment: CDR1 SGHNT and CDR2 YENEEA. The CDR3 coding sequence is TGTGCCAGCAGCGGTCGGACTAGCGGGTACAATGAGCAGTTCTTC. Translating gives CASSGRTSGYNEQFF.

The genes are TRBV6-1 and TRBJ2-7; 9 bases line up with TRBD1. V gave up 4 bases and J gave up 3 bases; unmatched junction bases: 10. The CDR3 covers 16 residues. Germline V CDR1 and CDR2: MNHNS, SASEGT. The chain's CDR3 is CASSARGQGLYYEQYF. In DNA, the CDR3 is TGTGCCAGCAGTGCTCGGGGACAGGGCCTTTACTACGAGCAGTACTTC.

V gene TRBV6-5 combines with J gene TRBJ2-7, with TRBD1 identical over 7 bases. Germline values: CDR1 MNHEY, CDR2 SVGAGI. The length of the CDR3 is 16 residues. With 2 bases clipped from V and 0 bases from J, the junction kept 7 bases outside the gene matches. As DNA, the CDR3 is TGTGCCAGCAGTTACCCTAAGGGACAGAACTCCTACGAGCAGTACTTC. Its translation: CASSYPKGQNSYEQYF.

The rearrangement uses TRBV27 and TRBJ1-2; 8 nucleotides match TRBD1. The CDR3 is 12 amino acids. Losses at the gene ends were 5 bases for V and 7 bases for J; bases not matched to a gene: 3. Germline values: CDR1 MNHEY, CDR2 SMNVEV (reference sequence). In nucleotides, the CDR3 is TGTGCCAGCAGTGAGCAGGGGGCTGGCTACACCTTC. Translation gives CASSEQGAGYTF.

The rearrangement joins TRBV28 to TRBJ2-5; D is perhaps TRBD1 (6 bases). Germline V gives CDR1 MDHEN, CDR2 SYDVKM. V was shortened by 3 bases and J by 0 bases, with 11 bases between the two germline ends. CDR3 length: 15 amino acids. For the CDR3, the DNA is TGTGCCAGCAGTTTCCCGGACAGTAACCAAGAGACCCAGTACTTC. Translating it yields CASSFPDSNQETQYF.

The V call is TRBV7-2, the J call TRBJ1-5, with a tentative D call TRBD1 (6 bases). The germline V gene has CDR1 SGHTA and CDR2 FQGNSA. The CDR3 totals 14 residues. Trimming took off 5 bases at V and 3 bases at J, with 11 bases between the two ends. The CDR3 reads CASSTGTLNQPQHF. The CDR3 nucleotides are TGTGCCAGCAGCACAGGGACCCTCAATCAGCCCCAGCATTTT.

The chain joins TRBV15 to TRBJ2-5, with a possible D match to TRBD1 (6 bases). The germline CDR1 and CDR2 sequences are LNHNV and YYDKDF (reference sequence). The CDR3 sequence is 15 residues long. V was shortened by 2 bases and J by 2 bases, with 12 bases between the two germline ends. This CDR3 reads CATSRQGLWQETQYF. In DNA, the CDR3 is TGTGCCACCAGCAGACAGGGGTTATGGCAAGAGACCCAGTACTTC.

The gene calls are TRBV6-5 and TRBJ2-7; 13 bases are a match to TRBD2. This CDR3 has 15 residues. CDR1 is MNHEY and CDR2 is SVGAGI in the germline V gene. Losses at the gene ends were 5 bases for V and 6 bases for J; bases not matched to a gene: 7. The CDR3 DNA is TGTGCCAGCAGTAGGACTAGCGGGAGTGTGAGCGAGCAGTACTTC. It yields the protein CASSRTSGSVSEQYF.

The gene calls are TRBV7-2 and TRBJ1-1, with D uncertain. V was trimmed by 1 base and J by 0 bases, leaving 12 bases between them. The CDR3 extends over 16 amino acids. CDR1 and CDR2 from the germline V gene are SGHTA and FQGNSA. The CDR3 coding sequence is TGTGCCAGCAGCTTAGGAGTCGCCTTAATGAACACTGAAGCTTTCTTT. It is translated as CASSLGVALMNTEAFF.

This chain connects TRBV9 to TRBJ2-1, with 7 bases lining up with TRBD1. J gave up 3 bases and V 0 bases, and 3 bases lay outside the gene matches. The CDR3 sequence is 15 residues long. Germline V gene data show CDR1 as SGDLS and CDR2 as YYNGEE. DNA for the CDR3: TGTGCCAGCAGCGTAGCTGGGACAGTCTACAATGAGCAGTTCTTC. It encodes CASSVAGTVYNEQFF.

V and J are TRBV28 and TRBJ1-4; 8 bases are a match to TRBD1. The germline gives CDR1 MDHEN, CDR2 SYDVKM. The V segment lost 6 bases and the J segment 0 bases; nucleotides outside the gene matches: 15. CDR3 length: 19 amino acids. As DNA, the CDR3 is TGTGCCAGCAGGCTCTGGACAGGGCGGGCAGTTGCAACTAATGAAAAACTGTTTTTT. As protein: CASRLWTGRAVATNEKLFF.

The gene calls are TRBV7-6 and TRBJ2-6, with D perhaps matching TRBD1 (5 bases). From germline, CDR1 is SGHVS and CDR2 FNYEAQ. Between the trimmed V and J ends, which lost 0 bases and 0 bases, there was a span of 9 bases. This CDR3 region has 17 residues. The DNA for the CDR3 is TGTGCCAGCAGCTTAGCCCCTCAGGGCTCTGGGGCCAACGTCCTGACTTTC. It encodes CASSLAPQGSGANVLTF.

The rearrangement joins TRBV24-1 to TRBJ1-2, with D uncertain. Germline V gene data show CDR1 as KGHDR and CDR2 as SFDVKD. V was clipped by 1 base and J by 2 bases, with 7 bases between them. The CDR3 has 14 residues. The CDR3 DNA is TGTGCCACCAGTGATTTTTACAGCAACTATGGCTACACCTTC. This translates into CATSDFYSNYGYTF.

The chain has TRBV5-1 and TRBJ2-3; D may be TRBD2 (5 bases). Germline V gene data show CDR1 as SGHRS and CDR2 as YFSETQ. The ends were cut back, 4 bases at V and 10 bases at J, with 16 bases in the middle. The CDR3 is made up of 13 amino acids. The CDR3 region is CASSLRDPSSQYF. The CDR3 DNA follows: TGCGCCAGCAGCCTCCGGGATCCATCTTCGCAGTATTTT. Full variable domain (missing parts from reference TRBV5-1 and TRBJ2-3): KAGVTQTPRYLIKTRGQQVTLSCSPISGHRSVSWYQQTPGQGLQFLFEYFSETQRNKGNFPGRFSGRQFSNSRSEMNVSTLELGDSALYLCASSLRDPSSQYFGPGTRLTVL.

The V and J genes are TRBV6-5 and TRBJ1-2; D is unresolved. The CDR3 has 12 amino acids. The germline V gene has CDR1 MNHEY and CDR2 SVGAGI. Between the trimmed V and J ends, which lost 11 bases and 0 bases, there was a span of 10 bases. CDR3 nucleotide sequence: TGTGCCGCAGCTAGCGCTAACTATGGCTACACCTTC. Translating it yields CAAASANYGYTF.

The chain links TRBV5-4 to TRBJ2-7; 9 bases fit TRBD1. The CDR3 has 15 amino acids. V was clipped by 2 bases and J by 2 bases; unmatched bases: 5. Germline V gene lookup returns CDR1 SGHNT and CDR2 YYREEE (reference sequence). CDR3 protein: CASSLGQGFPYEQYF. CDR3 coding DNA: TGTGCCAGCAGCTTAGGACAGGGGTTCCCCTACGAGCAGTACTTC.

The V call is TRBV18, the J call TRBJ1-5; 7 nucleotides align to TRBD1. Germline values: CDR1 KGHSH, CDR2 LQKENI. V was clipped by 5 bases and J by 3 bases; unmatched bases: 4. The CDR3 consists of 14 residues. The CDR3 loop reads CASSADRVNQPQHF. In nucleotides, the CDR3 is TGTGCCAGCTCAGCCGACAGGGTCAATCAGCCCCAGCATTTT.

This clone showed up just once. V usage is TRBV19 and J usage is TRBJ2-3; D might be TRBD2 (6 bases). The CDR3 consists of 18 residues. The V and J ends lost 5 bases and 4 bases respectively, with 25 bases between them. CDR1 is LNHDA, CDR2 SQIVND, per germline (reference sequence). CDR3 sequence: CASSGVDLAFEGADTQYF. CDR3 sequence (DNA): TGTGCCAGTAGTGGGGTGGACCTAGCGTTCGAGGGCGCAGATACGCAGTATTTT.

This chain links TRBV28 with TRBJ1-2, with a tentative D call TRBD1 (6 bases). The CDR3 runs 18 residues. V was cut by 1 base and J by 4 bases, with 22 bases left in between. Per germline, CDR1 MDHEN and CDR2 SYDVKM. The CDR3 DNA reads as TGTGCCAGCAGTTTATTACCCATCACAGGGAAAGGGGCCTATGGCTACACCTTC. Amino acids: CASSLLPITGKGAYGYTF.

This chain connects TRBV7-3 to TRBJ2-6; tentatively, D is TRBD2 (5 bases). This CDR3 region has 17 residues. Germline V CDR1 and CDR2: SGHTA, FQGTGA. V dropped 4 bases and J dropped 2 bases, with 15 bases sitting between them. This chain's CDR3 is CASSSYGVRAGANVLTF. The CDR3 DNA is TGTGCCAGCAGCTCTTATGGGGTGAGGGCTGGGGCCAACGTCCTGACTTTC.

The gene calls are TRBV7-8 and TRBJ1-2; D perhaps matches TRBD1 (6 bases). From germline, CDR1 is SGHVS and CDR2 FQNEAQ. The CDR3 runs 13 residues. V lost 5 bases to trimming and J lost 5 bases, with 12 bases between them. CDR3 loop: CASSLGQYYGYTF. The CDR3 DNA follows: TGTGCCAGCAGCCTTGGACAGTATTATGGCTACACCTTC.

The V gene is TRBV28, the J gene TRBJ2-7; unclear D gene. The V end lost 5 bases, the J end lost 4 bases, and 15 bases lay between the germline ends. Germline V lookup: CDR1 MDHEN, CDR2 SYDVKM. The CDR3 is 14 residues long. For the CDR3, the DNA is TGTGCCAGCAGTCCCCGCGGAGTTCGGTACGAGCAGTACTTC. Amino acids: CASSPRGVRYEQYF.